This TCR beta chain stems from a study of cytomegalovirus exposure and HLA in healthy donors. In the study overall: Of the donors genotyped, several hundred in all, 65% to 90% fell in the Caucasian-associated ancestry cluster. Study observations and caveats: In vitro experiments confirmed that three CMV-associated chains were specific for CMV antigens. Presence/absence results assume similar sequencing depth per donor, which may not hold.

This clone has only one observation. The antigen is not known. Both 60 Vbeta primers and 13 Jbeta primers went into the PCR. Here immunoSEQ multiplex PCR was the method, and the copy in TCRdb shows in-frame clones only, minus some. The table shows about 120,000 clones, with approximately 80% occurring only once. The CDR3 runs 13 residues. V shed 7 bases, J shed 1 base, and the junction held 3 bases outside the gene matches. In germline, CDR1 is MNHNS, CDR2 SASEGT. Source material: PBMCs. This receptor was taken from a man aged 40-49 years in good health and CMV-seropositive. J is TRBJ1-1 and V is TRBV6-1, with 7 positions matching TRBD1. The CDR3 DNA reads as TGTGCCAGCATAAACAGGGGGAACACTGAAGCTTTCTTT. Translated, it gives CASINRGNTEAFF.